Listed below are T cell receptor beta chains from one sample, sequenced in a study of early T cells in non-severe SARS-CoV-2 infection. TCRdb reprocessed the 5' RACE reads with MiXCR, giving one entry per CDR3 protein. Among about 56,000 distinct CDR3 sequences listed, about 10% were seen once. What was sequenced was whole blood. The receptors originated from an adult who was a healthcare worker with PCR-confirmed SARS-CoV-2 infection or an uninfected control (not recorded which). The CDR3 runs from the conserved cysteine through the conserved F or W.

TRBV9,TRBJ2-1,CASSATGTVSYNEQFF
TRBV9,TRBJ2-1,CASTRGAGSSYNEQFF
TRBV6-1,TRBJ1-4,CASSGGIATNEKLFF
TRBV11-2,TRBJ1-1,CASSLDRFTEAFF
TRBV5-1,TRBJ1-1,CASSLDSRGAEAFF
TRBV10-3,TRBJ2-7,CAVGTSGFVEQYF
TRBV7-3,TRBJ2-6,CASSLRGSGANVLTF
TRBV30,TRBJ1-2,CAWTRTAGSNYGYTF
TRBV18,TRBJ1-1,CASSPTAQGNTEAFF
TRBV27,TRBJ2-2,CASSLWGPGELFF
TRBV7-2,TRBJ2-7,CASSTYPSESSYEQYF
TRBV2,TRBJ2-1,CASSARLAGEQFF
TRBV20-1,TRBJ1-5,CSARDSTGFSNQPQHF
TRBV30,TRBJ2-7,CAWSVGSGINYEQYF
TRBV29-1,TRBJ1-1,CSAQWGLSTEAFF
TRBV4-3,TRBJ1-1,CASSYHGGDTEAFF
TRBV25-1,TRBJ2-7,CASSVSYEQYF
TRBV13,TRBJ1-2,CASTRTVYGYTF
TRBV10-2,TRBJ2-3,CASSVRRGGGTDTQYF
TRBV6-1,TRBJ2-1,CATWGTSGSTVTYNEQFF
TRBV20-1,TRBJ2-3,CSARTSGAHTDTQYF
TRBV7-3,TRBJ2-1,CASSTGLAGYNEQFF
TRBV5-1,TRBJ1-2,CASSSGQSYGYTF
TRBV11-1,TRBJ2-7,CASSQEVYEQYF
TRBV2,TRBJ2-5,CASQKWREETQYF
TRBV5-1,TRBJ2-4,CASSLTGDSIQYF
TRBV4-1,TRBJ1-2,CASSPGALPYGYTF
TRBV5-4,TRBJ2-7,CASSVESYEQYF
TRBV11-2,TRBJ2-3,CASSFGSGSGTDTQYF
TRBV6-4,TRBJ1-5,CASSDEPDIKPQHF
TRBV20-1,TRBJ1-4,CSARDKFKANEKLFF
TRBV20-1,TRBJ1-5,CSATTSGGYQPQHF
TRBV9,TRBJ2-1,CASSVETYNEQFF
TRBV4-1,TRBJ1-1,CASSQGDFLGMNTEAFF
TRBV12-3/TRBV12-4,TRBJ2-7,CASSLTGTFEQYF
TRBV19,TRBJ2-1,CASSIDLSAGRTSRFF
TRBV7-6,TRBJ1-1,CASSSGQLNTEAFF
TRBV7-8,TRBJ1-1,CASSVVGENTEAFF
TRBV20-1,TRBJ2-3,CSAVRQNLDTQYF
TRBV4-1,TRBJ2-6,CASSQGASFFGGEGANVLTF
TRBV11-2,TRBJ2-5,CASSPPAVSGRGETQYF
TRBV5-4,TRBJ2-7,CASTPLLYSGSSYEQYF
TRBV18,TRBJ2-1,CASSRGGGRSWNEQFF
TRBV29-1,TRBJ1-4,CSVEVSGEKLFF
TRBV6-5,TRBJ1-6,CASSYSLGQDNSPLHF
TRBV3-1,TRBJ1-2,CASSPLTFDYGYTF
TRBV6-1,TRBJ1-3,CASSEVWDVQTPGNTIYF
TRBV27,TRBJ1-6,CASRRTGGLNSPLHF
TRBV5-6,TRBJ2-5,CASSLGRVYETQYF
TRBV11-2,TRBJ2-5,CASSLGLRDRKETQYF
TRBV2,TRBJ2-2,CASRTVGGELFF
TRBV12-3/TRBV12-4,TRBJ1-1,CASSLSTEAFF
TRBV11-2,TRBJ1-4,CASSSGTGNEKLFF
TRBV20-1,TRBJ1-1,CSARPGTGVEAFF
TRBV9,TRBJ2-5,CASSVSDLGETQYF